A selection of T cell receptor beta chains follows, all from one sample in a study of blood T cell repertoires in COVID-19. Produced via immunoSEQ multiplex PCR; TCRdb's table is partial and in-frame only. The sample includes 150,000 to 160,000 clones, 91% seen only once; the top ten take 0.5% to 0.6%. Sequenced sample: peripheral blood. Receptors originate from a man aged 50-59 years with acute or convalescent COVID-19. CDR3s include the opening cysteine and the closing phenylalanine or tryptophan. The D gene is left open where the match is weak. Clone size is shown for a subset of rows, as once, few, many or a class of expanded clone.

clone size | J gene | V gene | D gene | CDR3 protein | CDR3 DNA
NA | TRBJ2-7 | TRBV28 | NA | CASSLWGAGGREQYF | TGTGCCAGCAGTCTGTGGGGAGCAGGGGGGCGCGAGCAGTACTTC
NA | TRBJ2-1 | TRBV4-3 | NA | CASSQSPDSYNEQFF | TGCGCCAGCAGCCAATCCCCGGACAGTTACAATGAGCAGTTCTTC
NA | TRBJ1-5 | TRBV7-2 | TRBD1 | CASSLGTASNQPQHF | TGTGCCAGCAGCCTCGGGACAGCTAGCAATCAGCCCCAGCATTTT
NA | TRBJ2-3 | TRBV7-8 | TRBD2 | CASSSRLAGGTDTQYF | TGTGCCAGCAGCTCCCGACTAGCGGGAGGCACAGATACGCAGTATTTT
NA | TRBJ2-1 | TRBV7-2 | NA | CASSPGVGSYNEQFF | TGTGCCAGCAGCCCGGGAGTTGGCTCCTACAATGAGCAGTTCTTC
once | TRBJ1-6 | TRBV19 | TRBD1 | CASSIAVRGRSPLHF | TGTGCCAGTAGTATAGCCGTCAGGGGGAGGTCACCCCTCCACTTT
NA | TRBJ2-3 | TRBV4-2 | TRBD2 | CASSQDRSGGPTDTQYF | TGTGCCAGCAGCCAAGATCGATCGGGAGGGCCTACAGATACGCAGTATTTT
NA | TRBJ1-1 | TRBV10-3 | NA | CASTGHYVTEAFF | TGTGCCAGCACGGGACATTATGTCACTGAAGCTTTCTTT
NA | TRBJ2-7 | TRBV9 | TRBD2 | CASSEVEGGPGDYEQYF | TGTGCCAGCAGCGAGGTTGAGGGAGGGCCGGGGGACTACGAGCAGTACTTC
NA | TRBJ1-6 | TRBV5-1 | TRBD1 | CASSPTGVDNSPLHF | TGCGCCAGCAGCCCGACAGGGGTTGATAATTCACCCCTCCACTTT
NA | TRBJ2-5 | TRBV7-2 | TRBD2 | CASSLIGGARETQYF | TGTGCCAGCAGCTTGATCGGGGGGGCTCGGGAGACCCAGTACTTC
NA | TRBJ2-2 | TRBV28 | NA | CASTDTGELFF | TGTGCCAGCACGGACACCGGGGAGCTGTTTTTT
NA | TRBJ2-5 | TRBV25-1 | NA | CASSEFLGAGSKETQYF | TGTGCCAGCAGTGAATTTCTAGGGGCGGGGAGCAAAGAGACCCAGTACTTC
few | TRBJ1-5 | TRBV6-2/TRBV6-3 | NA | CASSYGPGQPQHF | TGTGCCAGCAGTTACGGGCCTGGGCAGCCCCAGCATTTT
NA | TRBJ1-1 | TRBV5-6 | NA | CASSLVQSEAFF | TGTGCCAGCAGCTTGGTGCAGTCCGAAGCTTTCTTT
NA | TRBJ2-5 | TRBV18 | NA | CASSPGQGPETQYF | TGTGCCAGCTCACCGGGTCAGGGTCCAGAGACCCAGTACTTC
NA | TRBJ2-1 | TRBV18 | NA | CASSPGLAKNEQFF | TGTGCCAGCTCACCCGGGCTAGCTAAGAATGAGCAGTTCTTC
NA | TRBJ1-5 | TRBV9 | TRBD1 | CASSVGGQGANQPQHF | TGTGCCAGCAGCGTAGGGGGGCAGGGGGCCAATCAGCCCCAGCATTTT
NA | TRBJ1-5 | TRBV25-1 | NA | CASSETSFNQPQHF | TGTGCCAGCAGTGAAACCAGTTTCAATCAGCCCCAGCATTTT
NA | TRBJ2-3 | TRBV28 | TRBD2 | CASSRTSHGDTQYF | TGTGCCAGCAGCCGGACTAGTCATGGAGATACGCAGTATTTT
NA | TRBJ1-5 | TRBV27 | TRBD1 | CAVRLQGRAFGWPQHF | TGTGCCGTCCGATTACAGGGGCGAGCATTTGGGTGGCCCCAGCATTTT
NA | TRBJ2-2 | TRBV30 | NA | CALSLRAHGELFF | TGTGCCCTGTCATTGAGGGCGCACGGGGAGCTGTTTTTT
NA | TRBJ2-5 | TRBV27 | TRBD2 | CASSPSWGGTETQYF | TGTGCCAGCAGTCCCTCCTGGGGAGGGACAGAGACCCAGTACTTC
NA | TRBJ2-5 | TRBV6-5 | TRBD1 | CAIGTGGEETQYF | TGTGCCATCGGGACAGGGGGCGAGGAGACCCAGTACTTC
NA | TRBJ2-6 | TRBV4-1 | NA | CASSPRSGSVLGANVLTF | TGCGCCAGCAGCCCCCGTTCAGGGTCAGTACTGGGGGCCAACGTCCTGACTTTC
NA | TRBJ2-3 | TRBV5-1 | TRBD2 | CASKAGGQTDTQYF | TGCGCCAGCAAAGCGGGGGGGCAAACAGATACGCAGTATTTT
NA | TRBJ1-6 | TRBV7-9 | NA | CASSLEGLLGSSPLHF | TGTGCCAGCAGCTTAGAAGGACTGTTAGGGAGCTCACCCCTCCACTTT
NA | TRBJ1-1 | TRBV5-5 | NA | CASSPFQGPTPNTEAFF | TGTGCCAGCAGCCCCTTCCAGGGGCCTACACCGAACACTGAAGCTTTCTTT
once | TRBJ2-2 | TRBV7-3 | NA | CASSLWPGDLGELFF | TGTGCCAGCAGCTTATGGCCAGGGGATCTGGGGGAGCTGTTTTTT
NA | TRBJ2-7 | TRBV30 | TRBD1 | CAWDRTGSYEQYF | TGTGCCTGGGATCGGACAGGGAGCTACGAGCAGTACTTC
NA | TRBJ2-1 | TRBV5-1 | NA | CASSSTGAVGNEQFF | TGCGCCAGCAGCTCTACAGGCGCGGTCGGGAATGAGCAGTTCTTC
few | TRBJ1-5 | TRBV9 | NA | CASSAGQSSNQPQHF | TGTGCCAGCAGCGCCGGACAGAGTAGCAATCAGCCCCAGCATTTT
NA | TRBJ2-5 | TRBV2 | TRBD2 | CASSASGSSETQYF | TGTGCCAGCAGCGCTAGCGGGAGCTCAGAGACCCAGTACTTC
NA | TRBJ1-1 | TRBV10-2 | NA | CASSDSRNTEAFF | TGCGCCAGCAGTGATTCCAGGAACACTGAAGCTTTCTTT
NA | TRBJ1-1 | TRBV9 | TRBD1 | CASSMTGATEAFF | TGTGCCAGCAGCATGACAGGGGCCACTGAAGCTTTCTTT
NA | TRBJ1-5 | TRBV27 | NA | CASSFQGSNQPQHF | TGTGCCAGCAGTTTTCAGGGGAGCAATCAGCCCCAGCATTTT
once | TRBJ1-2 | TRBV3-1/TRBV3-2 | TRBD1 | CASSRGTVNGYTF | TGTGCCAGCAGCCGTGGGACAGTTAATGGCTACACCTTC
NA | TRBJ1-1 | TRBV18 | NA | CASSDGRNTEAFF | TGTGCCAGCTCAGATGGGAGAAACACTGAAGCTTTCTTT
NA | TRBJ1-2 | TRBV6-5 | TRBD1 | CASKLPGGIYGYTF | TGTGCCAGCAAATTACCAGGGGGTATCTATGGCTACACCTTC
NA | TRBJ1-4 | TRBV28 | NA | CASIPLGRESTNEKLFF | TGTGCCAGCATTCCCCTGGGCAGGGAATCAACTAATGAAAAACTGTTTTTT
once | TRBJ1-2 | TRBV4-1 | NA | CASSQDTVNYGYTF | TGCGCCAGCAGCCAAGATACAGTTAACTATGGCTACACCTTC
NA | TRBJ1-5 | TRBV2 | NA | CASSDRVQPQHF | TGTGCCAGCAGTGACAGGGTCCAGCCCCAGCATTTT
NA | TRBJ2-5 | TRBV2 | TRBD1 | CASRQGARVETQYF | TGTGCCAGCAGGCAGGGGGCGAGGGTGGAGACCCAGTACTTC
once | TRBJ2-7 | TRBV3-1/TRBV3-2 | TRBD1 | CASSRQGADEQYF | TGTGCCAGCAGCCGACAGGGGGCGGACGAGCAGTACTTC
NA | TRBJ1-1 | TRBV3-1/TRBV3-2 | NA | CASSQRGMNTEAFF | TGTGCCAGCAGCCAGAGGGGGATGAACACTGAAGCTTTCTTT
NA | TRBJ1-1 | TRBV6-5 | NA | CASSYSYRLVTEAFF | TGTGCCAGCAGTTACTCCTACAGGTTGGTCACTGAAGCTTTCTTT
NA | TRBJ2-5 | TRBV6-1 | NA | CASSVNGGETQYF | TGTGCCAGCAGCGTAAACGGCGGGGAGACCCAGTACTTC
once | TRBJ2-2 | TRBV6-6 | NA | CASGGQENTGELFF | TGTGCCAGCGGGGGACAAGAGAACACCGGGGAGCTGTTTTTT
once | TRBJ2-3 | TRBV27 | TRBD1 | CASSLKGDRVVADTQYF | TGTGCCAGCAGTTTAAAAGGGGACAGGGTCGTCGCAGATACGCAGTATTTT
NA | TRBJ2-3 | TRBV4-1 | TRBD1 | CASSQTPGTGVDTQYF | TGCGCCAGCAGCCAGACCCCGGGGACAGGGGTCGATACGCAGTATTTT
NA | TRBJ1-1 | TRBV7-9 | TRBD1 | CASSRGGSNTEAFF | TGTGCCAGCAGCCGAGGGGGCTCAAACACTGAAGCTTTCTTT
once | TRBJ1-6 | TRBV27 | NA | CASSRDYDSPLHF | TGTGCCAGCAGCCGGGACTATGATTCACCCCTCCACTTT
NA | TRBJ2-2 | TRBV4-3 | NA | CASSQGVGANTGELFF | TGCGCCAGCAGCCAAGGGGTCGGGGCGAACACCGGGGAGCTGTTTTTT
NA | TRBJ1-1 | TRBV6-4 | TRBD1 | CASRGGQGTEAFF | TGTGCCAGCAGAGGGGGACAGGGAACTGAAGCTTTCTTT